This TCR beta chain was identified during a study of blood T cell repertoires in COVID-19. This clone has a single count. In the source study's methods: The authors estimated nucleated cell counts from reference gene primer amplification. TCRdb's table, derived via immunoSEQ multiplex PCR, lists solely in-frame clones and lacks some. V, J and clone size are taken as reported in that table, and D and trimming were inferred from the DNA itself. The sample lists 140,000 to 150,000 clones, approximately 88% occurring once. The V gene's germline CDR1 is SGHNT and CDR2 YYREEE (reference sequence). The V end was cut by 2 bases, the J end by 8 bases, with 11 bases between. CDR3 length: 13 amino acids.

This chain links TRBV5-4 with TRBJ2-1; tentatively, D is TRBD1 (5 bases). Source material: peripheral blood. This receptor was taken from a human donor in a cohort sampled during active COVID-19. This chain's CDR3 is CASSFTGPDEQFF. In DNA, the CDR3 is TGTGCCAGCAGCTTTACAGGCCCTGATGAGCAGTTCTTC.